This passage covers 4 T cell receptor beta chains from one sample sequenced in a study of vaccination and CD4 T cells after COVID-19. Their cognate antigens are unknown. The treatment here: approximately nine-day PBMC culture with coronavirus spike peptide pools or control peptides (ViraFEST assay). Sequenced with the Oncomine TCR Beta short-read assay was DNA taken from cultured CD4+ T cells. TCRdb processed the PCR reads anew with MiXCR; each CDR3 protein has one entry. The sample records over 20,000 distinct CDR3 sequences, around 40% being singletons. What was sequenced was CD4+ T cells from blood, cultured in vitro. The receptors stem from a human donor who had recovered from COVID-19.

This clonotype occurred a few times. This chain joins TRBV20-1 and TRBJ2-1, with D possibly matching TRBD2 (6 bases). V was trimmed by 1 base and J by 6 bases, leaving 19 bases between them. CDR1 is DFQATT and CDR2 is SNEGSKA in the germline V gene (reference sequence). The CDR3 sequence is 16 residues long. The CDR3 nucleotides are TGCAGTGCTAGAGCGGTTTCGACGGGAGTCTCCAATGAGCAGTTCTTC. Encoded protein: CSARAVSTGVSNEQFF.

This chain uses TRBV5-4 with TRBJ1-2, with TRBD1 matching 9 bases. Germline CDR1 reads SGHNT; CDR2 reads YYREEE (reference sequence). The CDR3 is 14 amino acids. The trim removed 4 bases at V and 6 bases at J, leaving 7 bases unmatched. This CDR3 reads CASSRQDRGNGYTF. The CDR3 nucleotides are TGTGCCAGCAGCCGCCAGGACAGGGGAAATGGCTACACCTTC.

In its sample, this clonotype was seen once. The chain combines TRBV19 with TRBJ2-1; D perhaps matches TRBD2 (5 bases). With 1 base removed from V and 5 bases from J, the gap between germline ends came to 18 bases. Per the germline V gene, CDR1 is LNHDA and CDR2 is SQIVND (reference sequence). CDR3 length: 17 residues. CDR3 amino acids: CASSIGYPSSNHNEQFF. The CDR3 DNA is TGTGCCAGTAGTATAGGATACCCTAGCTCGAACCACAATGAGCAGTTCTTC.

The chain combines TRBV2 with TRBJ1-5; 7 nucleotides line up with TRBD1. The CDR3 has 12 amino acids. V was pared by 8 bases and J by 5 bases, with 3 bases of the junction left unmatched. Germline CDR1 and CDR2: SNHLY and FYNNEI. This chain's CDR3 is CASQGEDQPQHF. CDR3 DNA: TGTGCCAGCCAGGGGGAGGATCAGCCCCAGCATTTT.